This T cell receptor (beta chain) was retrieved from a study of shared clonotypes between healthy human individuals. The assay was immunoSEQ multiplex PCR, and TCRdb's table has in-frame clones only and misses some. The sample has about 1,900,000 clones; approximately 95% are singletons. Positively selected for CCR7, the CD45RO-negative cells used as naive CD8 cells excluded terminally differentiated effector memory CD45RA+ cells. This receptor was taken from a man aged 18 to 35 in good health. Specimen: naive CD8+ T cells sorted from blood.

CDR3 sequence reads: CASRSGTNGNTIYF. The DNA for the CDR3 is TGTGCCAGCAGATCCGGGACAAATGGAAACACCATATATTTT. The chain combines TRBV6-5 with TRBJ1-3, with a tentative D call TRBD1 (6 bases). The germline V gene encodes CDR1 MNHEY and CDR2 SVGAGI. Trimming removed 6 bases at V and 3 bases at J, with 12 bases between. The length of the CDR3 is 14 residues.